This is a list of T cell receptor beta chains from one sample in a study of spatial heterogeneity in lung cancer. MiXCR, run by TCRdb on the 5' RACE reads, gives a single entry per CDR3 protein. The sample has more than 1,500 distinct CDR3 sequences; more than 6% are singletons. Material: lung tumor tissue, obtained at surgery. These TCRs come from a female donor with early-stage non-small cell lung cancer. Each CDR3 is given without its conserved first and last residue. The order of the fields is CDR3 length, J gene, V gene, CDR3 protein.

14,TRBJ2-1,TRBV3-1,ASSQASTSGWREQF
14,TRBJ2-5,TRBV12-3/TRBV12-4,ASSWTGARIQETQY
12,TRBJ1-2,TRBV20-1,SARPDRLHYGYT
10,TRBJ2-6,TRBV30,AWSVQANVLT
14,TRBJ2-3,TRBV27,ASSWKRGGGTDTQY
12,TRBJ2-1,TRBV11-1,ASSLVGESVGKF
12,TRBJ2-5,TRBV7-8,ASKPARAQETQY
11,TRBJ2-3,TRBV5-4,ASSLGGTDTQY
11,TRBJ1-2,TRBV28,AGGSEAAYGYT
17,TRBJ2-1,TRBV7-9,ASSQAGTSGRGSYNEQF
9,TRBJ1-1,TRBV28,ASSSMAEAF
9,TRBJ2-5,TRBV20-1,SARWEETQY
13,TRBJ2-3,TRBV28,ASSNRDSGTDTQY
15,TRBJ1-1,TRBV5-1,ASSSWYTGARAAEAF
13,TRBJ1-2,TRBV28,ASSFPGQGNYGYT
12,TRBJ2-2,TRBV7-3,ASSQQVRAGELF
10,TRBJ1-1,TRBV6-1,ASSLLNTEAF
13,TRBJ1-5,TRBV28,ASSFRTGGGQPQH
13,TRBJ2-5,TRBV6-5,ASSSGGTGQETQY
14,TRBJ2-2,TRBV28,ASSFLGQGWSGELF
13,TRBJ2-1,TRBV10-3,AIREAGGPYNEQF
12,TRBJ2-2,TRBV7-8,ASSADTNTGELF
14,TRBJ2-1,TRBV29-1,SVESNRGATYNEQF
12,TRBJ2-1,TRBV24-1,ATSDLHGRDEQF
12,TRBJ2-5,TRBV9,ASSVQAGGETQY
14,TRBJ2-2,TRBV11-3,ASSLASGYSTGELF
12,TRBJ2-7,TRBV6-5,ASSSGTGTYEQY
14,TRBJ2-3,TRBV3-1,ASSQDYRLGTDTQY
13,TRBJ1-4,TRBV6-5,ASSYTTGDNEKLF
11,TRBJ1-2,TRBV7-8,ASSLGQNYGYT
11,TRBJ1-5,TRBV11-2,ASSLVMGQPQH
12,TRBJ2-5,TRBV7-8,ASSLGTSGPTVN
15,TRBJ1-2,TRBV30,AWSVLRVGFSIYGYT
12,TRBJ2-1,TRBV28,ASRAGTNYNEQF
15,TRBJ2-7,TRBV9,ASSSPGTSGSPYEQY
14,TRBJ2-5,TRBV28,ASSLTSQGAQETQY
12,TRBJ1-5,TRBV23-1,ASSQSLCHQPQH
10,TRBJ2-2,TRBV5-4,ASSMALGELF
14,TRBJ1-1,TRBV11-2,ASNQGVIVSDTEAF
12,TRBJ1-1,TRBV4-2,ASSQPGTVIEVF
10,TRBJ2-2,TRBV7-9,ASSEWTGELF
13,TRBJ2-3,TRBV5-1,ASSLLAGRLDTQY
13,TRBJ1-2,TRBV27,ASSRDRGSSTGYT
12,TRBJ2-5,TRBV5-1,ASSSSTEQETQY
12,TRBJ1-1,TRBV7-2,ASSFGRGSTEAF
14,TRBJ1-1,TRBV29-1,SVVGIRDRKGTEAF
13,TRBJ2-5,TRBV28,ASTPARGLGETQY